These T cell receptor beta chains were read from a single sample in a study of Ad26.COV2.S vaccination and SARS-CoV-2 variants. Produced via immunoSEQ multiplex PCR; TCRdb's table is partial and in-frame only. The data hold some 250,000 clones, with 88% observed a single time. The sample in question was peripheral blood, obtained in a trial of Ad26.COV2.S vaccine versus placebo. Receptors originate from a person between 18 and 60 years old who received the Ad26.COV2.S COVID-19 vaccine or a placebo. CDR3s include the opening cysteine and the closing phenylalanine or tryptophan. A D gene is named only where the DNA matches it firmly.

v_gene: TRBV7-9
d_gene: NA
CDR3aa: CASSSGLYGYTF

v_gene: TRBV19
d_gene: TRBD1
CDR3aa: CASNDRGLNEQYF

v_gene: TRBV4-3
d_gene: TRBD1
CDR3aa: CASSQAGTGRLNEQFF

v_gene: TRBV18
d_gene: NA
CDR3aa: CASSSLQEYEQYF

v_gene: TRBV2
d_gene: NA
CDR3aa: CASSEAGGRGNQPQHF

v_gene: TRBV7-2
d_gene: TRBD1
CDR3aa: CASSLAWGGQGAFF

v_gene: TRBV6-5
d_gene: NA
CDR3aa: CASSYTRNSNQPQHF

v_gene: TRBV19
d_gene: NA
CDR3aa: CASMGDTYNEQFF

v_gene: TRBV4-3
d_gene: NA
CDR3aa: CASSQDRLAYEQYF

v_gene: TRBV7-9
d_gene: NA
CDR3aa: CASSQTPNYGYTF

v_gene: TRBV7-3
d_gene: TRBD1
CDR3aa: CASSPRQGVLDGYTF

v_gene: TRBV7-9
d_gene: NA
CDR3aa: CASSPGAGVYRGAGELFF

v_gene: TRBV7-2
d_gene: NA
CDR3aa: CASSVQPGNEQFF

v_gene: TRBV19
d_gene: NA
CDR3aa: CASSIGRGRGTEAFF

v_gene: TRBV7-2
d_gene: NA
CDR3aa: CASSLKARGTDTQYF

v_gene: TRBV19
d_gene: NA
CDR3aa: CASSIGTPGYEQYF

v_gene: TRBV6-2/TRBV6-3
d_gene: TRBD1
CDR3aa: CASSHRGNEQFF

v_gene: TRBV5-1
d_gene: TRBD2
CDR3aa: CASSPVGVAGGREQYF

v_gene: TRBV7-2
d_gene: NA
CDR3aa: CASSLVGGRQPQHF

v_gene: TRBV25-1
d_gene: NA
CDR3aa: CASSGLTVKETQYF

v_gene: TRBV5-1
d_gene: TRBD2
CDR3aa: CASSLAELAGAYEQFF

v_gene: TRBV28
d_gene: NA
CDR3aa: CASSPPTWGETQYF

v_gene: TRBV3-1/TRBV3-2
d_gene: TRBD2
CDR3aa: CASSQGTSGVETQYF

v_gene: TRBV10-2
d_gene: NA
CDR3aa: CASSETVHEAFF

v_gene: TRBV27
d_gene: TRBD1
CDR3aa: CASSPRQGVPYEQYF

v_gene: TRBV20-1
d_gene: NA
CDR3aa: CSASLQEHSAGYNEQFF

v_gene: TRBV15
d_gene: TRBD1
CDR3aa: CATSRGGQGSYEQYF

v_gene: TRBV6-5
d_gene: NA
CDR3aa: CASVGGGAKNIQYF

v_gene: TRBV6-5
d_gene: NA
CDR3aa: CASSSTVSGNTIYF